This is a list of T cell receptor beta chains from one sample in a study of control samples from healthy donors and cancer patients. Generated by immunoSEQ multiplex PCR, the TCRdb table keeps only in-frame clones and is missing some. The table shows approximately 66,000 clones, with 90% occurring only once. The source material was PBMCs. The receptors were sampled from a man aged 55 to 70 with colorectal cancer. Both conserved end residues are trimmed from each CDR3. The order of the fields is D gene, V gene, CDR3 protein. The D gene is left open where the match is weak.

d_gene: NA; v_gene: TRBV6-2/TRBV6-3; CDR3aa: ASSSRPWTEAF
d_gene: TRBD1; v_gene: TRBV4-1; CDR3aa: ASSQEQGAYEQY
d_gene: NA; v_gene: TRBV5-4; CDR3aa: ASRSGPAGANVLT
d_gene: NA; v_gene: TRBV18; CDR3aa: ASSPSGGYGYT
d_gene: NA; v_gene: TRBV6-1; CDR3aa: ASSEARGANSPLH
d_gene: NA; v_gene: TRBV14; CDR3aa: ASRRSAQETQY
d_gene: NA; v_gene: TRBV3-1/TRBV3-2; CDR3aa: ASSQGPSSKEQF
d_gene: NA; v_gene: TRBV11-2; CDR3aa: ASSPGQFSGNTIY
d_gene: TRBD2; v_gene: TRBV11-2; CDR3aa: ASSLVASGGADTQY
d_gene: TRBD1; v_gene: TRBV19; CDR3aa: ASSGPGQGVGQY
d_gene: NA; v_gene: TRBV28; CDR3aa: ASSFPQAPATNEKLF
d_gene: NA; v_gene: TRBV3-1/TRBV3-2; CDR3aa: ASSQASLEQF
d_gene: NA; v_gene: TRBV19; CDR3aa: ASTYSSGNTGELF
d_gene: NA; v_gene: TRBV27; CDR3aa: ARGAGHNEQF
d_gene: TRBD1; v_gene: TRBV9; CDR3aa: ASSATGGRSPLH
d_gene: TRBD1; v_gene: TRBV30; CDR3aa: AWRGGQGPQWEQY
d_gene: TRBD1; v_gene: TRBV7-6; CDR3aa: ASSSARGRGVEKLF
d_gene: NA; v_gene: TRBV19; CDR3aa: ASSIAVQETQY
d_gene: NA; v_gene: TRBV28; CDR3aa: ASSKPGTQETQY
d_gene: NA; v_gene: TRBV4-2; CDR3aa: ASSQEASGSDTQY
d_gene: NA; v_gene: TRBV6-2/TRBV6-3; CDR3aa: ASSYRGRVNTEAF
d_gene: TRBD1; v_gene: TRBV29-1; CDR3aa: SVADRGGQEKLF
d_gene: TRBD1; v_gene: TRBV18; CDR3aa: ASSPQRQGNNQPQH
d_gene: NA; v_gene: TRBV10-3; CDR3aa: ATSDGEGPYEQY
d_gene: NA; v_gene: TRBV28; CDR3aa: ASSLDAVEAF
d_gene: NA; v_gene: TRBV2; CDR3aa: ASSGLPSGQPQH